This note documents a single TCR beta chain sequence. What this receptor recognizes is not known. The record has no base qualities; no much larger clone is one base away. The cohort was made up of around 720 healthy bone marrow donors. At the time of sampling, every cohort member was nominally healthy, though immune exposures that went unrecorded were likely present. The donor was CMV seronegative and belonged to the group of 352 seronegative cohort members. A peripheral blood sample was collected from each donor, and TCR beta sequencing was performed on peripheral blood mononuclear cells. The Qiagen DNeasy Blood Extraction Kit was used to extract genomic DNA from the blood cell samples. This specimen comes from a study of cytomegalovirus exposure and HLA in healthy donors (dated by TCRdb to 2016 to 2017). Turning to the overall study: In an earlier analysis of under 750 of the donors, around 300 Gb of sequence data and some 120 million unique TCR beta sequences from 150 million to 200 million T cells were reported. An early release that covered some 630 HLA-typed donors contained about 300 gigabases of sequencing data and tens of millions of unique TCR sequences. The genetic ancestry cluster associated with self-reported Caucasian donors included roughly four fifths of the approximately 400 genotyped donors. The study was designed to test whether signatures of past pathogen exposure could be identified by cataloging public T cell receptors. The T cell repertoires of 670 or so subjects were profiled by immunosequencing and related to cytomegalovirus serostatus. In addition to the first cohort of 650 to 800 subjects, a separate validation cohort of around 110 different subjects was used. High-throughput TCR immunosequencing, statistical association of individual TCRs with disease status, and machine learning were combined to predict cytomegalovirus infection status. To study patterns of TCR occurrence, a later analysis re-analyzed previously published TCR beta repertoires from 666 donors and added high-resolution HLA genotyping. Rather than drawing on any new phenotypic data, the later analysis identified candidate immune exposures from TCR beta sequences and the way those sequences occurred across donors. To decide whether each TCR beta V gene segment behaved as functional or pseudogenic, an earlier analysis of some 570 of the donors relied on high-throughput TCR beta sequencing. Donor age, sex, ethnicity and CMV serostatus were compiled together with the repertoire data. In a later genetic analysis, genome-wide SNP genotypes for about 55% of the 666 donors were used, and that subset was treated as a discovery cohort. All discovery cohort repertoires had been generated using a single sequencing platform. HLA typing covered class I and class II loci at four-digit resolution. Typing coverage varied by locus: roughly 629-630 donors for A, B, C, DRB1 and DQB1; approximately 500 for DQA1; around 610 for DPA1; approximately 490 for DPB1. Because of strong linkage in the cohort, roughly five DR-DQ haplotypes were treated as single units for association and clustering. Among about 410 genotyped donors of the cohort, an average of roughly 230,000 unique TCR beta nucleotide sequences was sequenced per donor, of which approximately 18% were non-productive. General findings and caveats noted by the study authors: Linkage disequilibrium might explain the correlated functional status among segregating V segments, but an unknown experimental factor could not be ruled out. Some IMGT-functional V segments, including TRBV6-2 and TRBV6-3, could not be told apart with the 87-base-pair reads, so those segments were excluded. Around 16 rarely observed V segments, including chromosome 9 orphons, were excluded from the earlier analysis of a few hundred of the donors because counts were too low. In a later analysis, the rate of TCR association differed among HLA loci, with DRB1 alleles having the most associated TCRs and HLA-C alleles having the fewest. Most CMV-associated TCR beta chains appeared to be HLA-restricted in a later analysis, and the HLA associations seemed to be driven largely by CMV exposure. Broadly in line with IMGT annotations, most TCR beta V segments showed up in productive rearrangements about 87% or about 30% of the time in an earlier analysis of about 500 of the donors. The only immune exposure information available for the cohort was CMV serostatus. A further reported finding was that TCR beta sequences accurately predicted the HLA-A and HLA-B alleles for most subjects in the first cohort. Most TCR sequences were observed very rarely across donors, whereas some public TCRs were present in many individuals. A later analysis associated 16,951 TCR beta sequences with specific HLA alleles at a false discovery rate of 0.05. The sequencing pipeline was judged likely to have produced a cluster of highly shared sequence variants as a technical artifact. The classifier was reported to diagnose cytomegalovirus status with high specificity and sensitivity in both the original and validation cohorts. Sequencing depth was assumed to be roughly uniform across donors in the presence/absence analyses, though that assumption may not hold. In vitro tests confirmed that a few of the cytomegalovirus-associated TCR beta chains recognize cytomegalovirus antigens. A later analysis found that HLA-associated TCR beta chains were more clonally expanded and had lower generation probabilities than equally common non-associated chains. In a later genetic analysis, fewer N-insertions in productive TCRs were reported among donors in an Asian-associated ancestry cluster than the approximately 630-donor mean. Because some donors lacked HLA typing at each locus, the association tests relied only on the typed subset. The authors suggested that the approach could potentially be extended to other disease states and immunological phenotypes. A later analysis reported that several top co-occurrence clusters appeared linked to parvovirus B19, influenza, CMV and Epstein-Barr virus. A total of about 150 TCR beta chains were listed by the study as associated with cytomegalovirus. An association between a missense DCLRE1C variant and V-gene and J-gene trimming of TCR beta chains was found in a later genetic analysis and replicated in an independent cohort. When HLA alleles, especially DR and DQ, strongly co-occurred, TCR associations were difficult to assign to individual alleles. Only TCR beta chains were sequenced in this cohort, and the absence of alpha or paired-chain data limited detectable features.

Libraries were made using the immunoSEQ multiplex PCR assay. The multiplex PCR relied on a mix of 60 forward primers for TCR Vbeta segments and 13 reverse primers for TCR Jbeta segments. A multiplex PCR assay on genomic DNA amplified the CDR3 region of rearranged TCR beta genes. Amplified TCR beta libraries were sequenced as 87-base-pair reads on the Illumina HiSeq System. In the authors' own workflow: A later analysis counted approximately 76 million unique TCR beta chains across the 650 to 700 repertoires, and 9.5 million to 11 million of these chains were shared by at least two donors. Raw reads were error-corrected and collapsed into unique sequences with a nearest-neighbor algorithm that merged closely related sequences to remove PCR and sequencing errors. To assign V, D and J gene segments, CDR3 sequences were aligned to IMGT reference sequences. For a sequence to be retained, at least a six-nucleotide match to both a V gene segment and a J gene segment was required. A rearrangement was called productive if the CDR3 had no stop codons and remained in frame with V and J, and every other rearrangement was called non-productive. CDR3 was defined according to IMGT convention as the region running from the second conserved V-encoded cysteine to the conserved J-encoded phenylalanine. The earlier analysis of about 610 of the donors excluded sequences that lacked an unambiguous match to a single V gene segment. An earlier analysis of a few hundred of the donors classified V segments as functional when productive rearrangements were above 56.7% and as segregating when the standard deviation between donors was above 5%. A statistical classification framework was built to diagnose cytomegalovirus status from the catalog of TCR beta chain sequences. A later analysis assigned V and J genes by comparing TCR nucleotide sequences with IMGT/GENE-DB human TR gene sequences. The TCRdist pipeline was used in a later analysis to assign CDR3 sequences and most-parsimonious VDJ recombination scenarios. In a later analysis, each TCR beta chain was defined by its CDR3 amino acid sequence together with its V-gene family, and reads lacking a unique V-gene family were excluded. To address suspected cross-contamination and a sequencing artifact, a later analysis removed 550 to 750 highly shared, low-generation-probability nucleotide sequences. A later analysis calculated a clonal expansion index for each public chain from normalized within-repertoire ranks of inferred template counts. Generation probabilities in a later analysis came from a VDJ recombination model fitted to out-of-frame rearrangements, and those results were checked against IGoR. A later analysis scored TCR-TCR, TCR-HLA and TCR-CMV co-occurrence with hypergeometric tests, applying a repertoire-size bias correction to TCR pairs. To estimate false discovery rates, a later analysis permuted the HLA or CMV assignments 20 times. In a later analysis, co-occurring TCRs were grouped using DBSCAN, with TCRdist sequence similarity added in when clustering inside HLA-allele-positive subsets. Repertoires with fewer than 30,000 or more than 120,000 public chains were left out of co-occurrence clustering, as were a few repertoires with anomalous nucleotide sharing. As stored in TCRdb, this immuneACCESS dataset retains in-frame rearrangements with V and J assigned. A fraction of the clones does not appear; measured against another copy, unresolved V genes explain less than half of the discrepancy, and the remainder lacks a known reason. D and trimming come from the DNA, and the V and J calls and clone size come from that table. Within this sample are roughly 150,000 clones, with about three quarters of them counted one time only. Of the sample, around 1.6% is held by the ten largest clones.

Deletion took 2 bases off V and 0 bases off J, with a span of 11 bases between the germline ends. The germline V gene sets CDR1 to MDHEN and CDR2 to SYDVKM. Taken from cysteine to phenylalanine, the CDR3 has 16 residues. Only CDR3 DNA is held: 48 bases, read in frame from base 1. The receptor was isolated from a woman in her twenties or thirties in good health and CMV-seronegative. The specimen was PBMCs. The rearranged chain carries TRBV28 and TRBJ2-4, with a tentative D gene TRBD2 over 7 matching bases. The DNA sequence follows: TGTGCCAGCAGTTTAAGGGAGGGGGTAGCCAAAAACATTCAGTACTTC. This translates into CASSLREGVAKNIQYF.